These 3 T cell receptor beta chains were all obtained from the same sample, sequenced in a study of vaccination and CD4 T cells after COVID-19. CD4+ T cells that had been cultured provided DNA sequenced with the Oncomine TCR Beta short-read assay. MiXCR, applied by TCRdb to the PCR reads, yields one record per CDR3 protein. This table has some 14,000 distinct CDR3 sequences, around 21% appearing once. Antigen specificity for these receptors is unknown. The treatment denotes: roughly 11-day PBMC culture with coronavirus spike peptide pools or control peptides (ViraFEST assay). The sample comprised cultured CD4+ T cells from blood. The receptors originated from a human donor with COVID-19.

The chain combines TRBV28 with TRBJ1-2, with 8 bases that match TRBD1. The CDR3 loop spans 14 amino acids. Germline lookup yields CDR1 MDHEN and CDR2 SYDVKM. Trimming removed 10 bases from V and 8 bases from J; junction bases left unmatched: 15. The CDR3 loop is CANSKQGGKEGYTF. In DNA form, the CDR3 reads TGTGCCAACTCAAAACAGGGGGGTAAAGAAGGCTACACCTTC.

This clonotype occurred a few times. The gene calls are TRBV7-9 and TRBJ2-7; 11 nucleotides align to TRBD1. The CDR3 is 16 residues long. Germline lookup yields CDR1 SEHNR and CDR2 FQNEAQ (reference sequence). Trimming took 5 bases from V and 7 from J; bases not matched to a gene: 13. Written as DNA, the CDR3 is TGTGCCAGCAGCGTGGGGACAGGGGGTGCCTCGAGTGAGCAGTACTTC. Translation gives CASSVGTGGASSEQYF.

The chain is built from TRBV20-1 and TRBJ2-5, with D possibly TRBD1 on 8 matching bases. Germline CDR1 reads DFQATT; CDR2 reads SNEGSKA (reference sequence). CDR3 length: 14 amino acids. V was cut by 2 bases and J by 5 bases, with 15 bases left in between. In DNA form, the CDR3 reads TGCAGTGCTAGACCCGACAGGGGAGGGGAGACCCAGTACTTC. Protein sequence: CSARPDRGGETQYF.